Listed below are T cell receptor beta chains from one sample, sequenced in a study of T cells in Graves' hyperthyroidism and ophthalmopathy. From the multiplex PCR reads, TCRdb called clonotypes with MiXCR, one entry per CDR3 protein. The sample lists a few hundred thousand distinct CDR3 sequences; roughly 25% were seen once. Sequencing was done on a sample of blood. Source of these receptors: a man aged 50-59 years with Graves' hyperthyroidism. Both conserved end residues are part of each CDR3. Fields, in order: D gene, clone size, V gene, CDR3 protein. D genes are given only for firm matches. Only part of the rows carry a size: once, few, many, or a class if the clone is expanded.

>.|.|TRBV5-1
CASSLEGTIGGEQFF
>TRBD1|many|TRBV20-1
CSALTGGNEQFF
>.|few|TRBV6-1
CASSVASATDTQYF
>TRBD2|.|TRBV6-5
CASRPSGDETQYF
>.|few|TRBV6-1
CASSDGGSFSTDTQYF
>TRBD2|many|TRBV10-3
CAISRTSGRDGEQFF
>.|few|TRBV12-3/TRBV12-4
CASSGGGMNTEAFF
>TRBD1|.|TRBV3-1
CASSQDRDRDWETQYF
>.|once|TRBV6-5
CASSYSIPGELFF
>TRBD1|many|TRBV29-1
CSVGGGMNTEAFF
>TRBD1|few|TRBV18
CASSKQGSNQPQHF
>.|many|TRBV30
CAWSHGMETQYF
>.|few|TRBV19
CASSIVRTGELFF
>.|few|TRBV6-1
CASNQQGLGAKAGELFF
>.|many|TRBV7-9
CASRRGVDEQYF
>.|.|TRBV24-1
CATSDLAKETQYF
>.|.|TRBV27
CASSLTRQSNQPQHF
>TRBD1|many|TRBV2
CASSVMDRGRAGETQYF
>.|few|TRBV11-2
CASSPSRGSNTEAFF
>.|few|TRBV19
CASSITGNTGELFF
>.|.|TRBV2
CASLNLAYEQYF
>TRBD1|few|TRBV11-2
CASSLVPWTGGNTEAFF
>.|.|TRBV20-1
CSAKLGSYEQYF
>.|few|TRBV27
CASSLRRDEQFF
>.|.|TRBV7-2
CASSLVMTADTQYF
>.|.|TRBV15
CATSRHGTSYEQYF
>TRBD1|many|TRBV13
CASSPGTGENIQYF
>TRBD1|.|TRBV9
CASSVHGGQGYEQYF
>.|many|TRBV11-2
CASSWGDTQYF
>TRBD1|few|TRBV28
CASDHSTGPNEGYTF
>.|.|TRBV7-2
CASSYSFPEQYF
>TRBD2|few|TRBV30
CAWSVAGDIQYF
>.|many|TRBV2
CASSVRSSTDTQYF
>.|few|TRBV28
CASNIGGAVIGYGYTF
>.|.|TRBV6-1
CASSRRDIGDTQYF
>.|once|TRBV6-1
CASTPGRILGGYEQYF
>TRBD2|many|TRBV18
CASATSFNEQFF
>.|few|TRBV7-9
CASSSPFGLGGYTF
>.|.|TRBV11-3
CASSSRAGRLENIQYF
>.|.|TRBV7-8
CASSLQRSRNTEAFF
>.|.|TRBV28
CASFRGYNEQFF
>.|.|TRBV20-1
CSARWGSYEQYF
>.|many|TRBV2
CASRVGLGTYNEQFF
>TRBD2|.|TRBV4-2
CASSQGLAGGGAGELFF
>.|few|TRBV9
CASSVDAARPNYGYTF